The present TCR beta chain was sequenced within a study of radiation and T cells in renal cell carcinoma (dated by TCRdb to the early 2020s). Concerning the study at large: A total of under 60 samples underwent TCR beta sequencing, made up of approximately 26 tumors and roughly 27 peripheral blood samples. The final blood draw was performed at 4 weeks after radiation, at the same time as nephrectomy. A total of 3.5 million to 4.5 million unique CDR3 nucleotide sequences, encoding 2.5 million to 3 million unique CDR3 amino acid sequences, were found across all 50 or so samples.

The CDR3, cysteine through phenylalanine, is 11 amino acids long. Only the CDR3 DNA is retained, 33 bases long and in frame from the first base. V loses 1 base of germline sequence and J loses 5 bases, and the interval between the two ends is 3 bases. The germline V gene supplies CDR1 MNHNS and CDR2 SASEGT. The time point label on this specimen signifies: blood 4 weeks post-SBRT, at nephrectomy. The sample's treatment or condition label, in plain terms: 15 Gy SBRT to primary tumor, nephrectomy 4 weeks later. The samples were obtained from a clinical trial, where primary renal cell carcinomas were treated with 15 Gy stereotactic body radiation therapy and then removed by nephrectomy 4 weeks afterward. To track tumor-enriched clonotypes, serial peripheral blood was sampled from radiation-treated patients at baseline and at 2 weeks and 4 weeks after SBRT. All patients had renal cell carcinoma with clear cell pathology. Genomic DNA for TCR sequencing was prepared using the QIAamp DNA Blood Mini Kit (Qiagen). Samples were included in the analyses only if all quality control checks were passed.

This clone has only a few counts. What antigen it recognizes has not been identified. No base-level quality is on record; no much larger clone is a single base apart. Overall study outcomes, separate from this receptor: Top tumor clonotypes rose in blood from baseline to 2 weeks post-radiation, then contracted by 4 weeks, suggesting transient expansion of tumor-resident clones. Blood repertoire dynamics were not followed beyond 4 weeks after treatment. Effects of radiation dose or scheduling on the TCR repertoire could not be addressed with the single-armed trial design. Because pretreatment tumor biopsies were not available, the baseline intratumoral presence of clonotypes could not be determined.

TCR beta libraries were generated from genomic DNA with the immunoSEQ kit, following the manufacturer's recommendations. For library preparation, a first multiplex PCR was performed with proprietary primers, followed by a second PCR in which unique barcodes were added, and bead cleanups were performed after each round. A positive control reaction and a negative control reaction, both provided in the kit, were run with every batch of samples. The final libraries were assessed on an Agilent 4200 TapeStation D1000 ScreenTape, pooled by volume, and quantified by qPCR. An Illumina NextSeq500 fitted with a MidOutput 150-cycle cartridge performed the sequencing, running 156 Read1 cycles and 15 Index1 cycles with the kit's custom primers. The pooled library was loaded at around 1 pM with a roughly 20% PhiX control spike-in. The source study handled its data this way. Vendor-processed data were analyzed in R, and a clonotype was defined as all T cells sharing the same CDR3 nucleotide sequence. For clone abundance analyses, frequencies were normalized to the 10,000 most abundant clones in each sample. Public T cell clones, averaging fewer than five per sample, were removed before analysis. Tumor-enriched and baseline blood-enriched clonotypes were defined by at least a 32-fold difference in abundance between compartments. A beta-binomial differential abundance model was used to identify clonotypes that were expanded or contracted between blood time points. Tumor-blood repertoire similarity was measured with the Baroni-Urbani and Buser coefficient, and groups were compared using two-tailed Wilcoxon tests in R. Sourced from immuneACCESS, this table was stored by TCRdb with only in-frame sequences that have V and J called. A share of the clones is absent; for the studies checked, an unresolved V gene accounts for under half, and the remainder has no known explanation. V, J and clone size are taken as reported in that table, and D and trimming were inferred from the DNA itself. A total of some 81,000 clones appear in this sample, 80% to 90% of them only once. The ten largest clones represent 5% to 7.5% of the sample.

The TCR sequence derives from a woman in her 70s with renal cell carcinoma. Recombination linked TRBV6-1 to TRBJ2-7; too little of a D gene remains to name it. This specimen was blood, taken from a patient whose treatment included radiotherapy and nephrectomy. The bases read TGTGCCAGCAGTGAAGACCACGAGCAGTACTTC. This translates into CASSEDHEQYF.